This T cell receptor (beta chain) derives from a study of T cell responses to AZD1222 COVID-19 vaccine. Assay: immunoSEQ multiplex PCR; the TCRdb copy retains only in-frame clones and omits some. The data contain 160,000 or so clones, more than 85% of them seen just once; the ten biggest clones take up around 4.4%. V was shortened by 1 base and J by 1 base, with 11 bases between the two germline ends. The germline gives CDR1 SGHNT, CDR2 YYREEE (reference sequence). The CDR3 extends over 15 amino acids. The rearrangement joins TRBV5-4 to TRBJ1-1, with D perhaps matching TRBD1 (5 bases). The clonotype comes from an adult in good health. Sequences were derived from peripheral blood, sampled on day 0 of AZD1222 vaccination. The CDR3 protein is CASSLPGPKNTEAFF. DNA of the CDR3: TGTGCCAGCAGCTTGCCGGGACCTAAGAACACTGAAGCTTTCTTT. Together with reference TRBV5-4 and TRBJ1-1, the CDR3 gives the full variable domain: ETGVTQSPTHLIKTRGQQVTLRCSSQSGHNTVSWYQQALGQGPQFIFQYYREEENGRGNFPPRFSGLQFPNYSSELNVNALELDDSALYLCASSLPGPKNTEAFFGQGTRLTVV.